Listed below are T cell receptor beta chains from one sample, sequenced in a study of cytomegalovirus exposure and HLA in healthy donors. Generated by immunoSEQ multiplex PCR, the TCRdb table keeps only in-frame clones and is missing some. There are 100,000 or so clones in the sample; around 80% occur only once, and roughly 14% lies in the top ten. Sample: PBMCs. The receptors derive from a male donor in good health and CMV-seropositive. Both conserved end residues are part of each CDR3. D genes are given only for firm matches. Clone size is shown for a subset of rows, as once, few, many or a class of expanded clone.

J	V	size	D	CDR3	DNA
TRBJ1-4	TRBV19	.	.	CASSIPPDKGFFSREKLFF	TGTGCCAGTAGTATCCCTCCGGACAAGGGTTTCTTCAGTAGGGAAAAACTGTTTTTT
TRBJ1-1	TRBV5-5	.	.	CASSPKGMNTEAFF	TGTGCCAGCAGCCCAAAGGGGATGAACACTGAAGCTTTCTTT
TRBJ2-2	TRBV9	.	TRBD2	CASSVDAGENTGELFF	TGTGCCAGCAGCGTAGACGCGGGGGAGAACACCGGGGAGCTGTTTTTT
TRBJ1-5	TRBV27	.	.	CASSSDSFGAQHF	TGTGCCAGCAGTTCAGACTCATTCGGGGCCCAGCATTTT
TRBJ2-7	TRBV11-2	.	TRBD1	CASSLGQGAREQYF	TGTGCCAGCAGCTTGGGACAGGGGGCGAGGGAGCAGTACTTC
TRBJ1-2	TRBV5-1	.	TRBD1	CASGRDRGQHGGYTF	TGCGCCAGCGGCCGGGACAGGGGACAGCATGGAGGCTACACCTTC
TRBJ2-7	TRBV18	.	TRBD1	CASSPPGQGAQYF	TGTGCCAGCTCACCACCGGGACAGGGGGCCCAGTACTTC
TRBJ1-1	TRBV5-6	few	TRBD1	CASSGDREERTEAFF	TGTGCCAGCAGCGGTGACAGGGAGGAGAGGACTGAAGCTTTCTTT
TRBJ2-1	TRBV19	once	TRBD1	CASSMSGTGGEQFF	TGTGCCAGTAGTATGTCTGGGACAGGGGGTGAGCAGTTCTTC
TRBJ1-2	TRBV7-2	.	.	CASSALQGIGYGYTF	TGTGCCAGCAGCGCTTTACAGGGAATAGGGTATGGCTACACCTTC
TRBJ2-3	TRBV28	.	.	CASSFQLTDTQYF	TGTGCCAGCAGTTTTCAGTTAACAGATACGCAGTATTTT
TRBJ1-2	TRBV4-3	.	.	CASSQVGWEENGYTF	TGCGCCAGCAGCCAAGTAGGTTGGGAGGAAAATGGCTACACCTTC
TRBJ1-2	TRBV7-2	few	.	CASSAGTTNYGYTF	TGTGCCAGCAGCGCAGGGACAACTAACTATGGCTACACCTTC
TRBJ2-1	TRBV4-2	.	TRBD2	CASSPPALAGGPDEQFF	TGTGCCAGCAGCCCCCCTGCTCTAGCGGGGGGGCCCGATGAGCAGTTCTTC
TRBJ1-1	TRBV9	.	.	CASSVVGAGTEAFF	TGTGCCAGCAGCGTAGTGGGGGCCGGGACTGAAGCTTTCTTT
TRBJ1-4	TRBV20-1	once	.	CTGLWGEKLFF	TGCACCGGACTCTGGGGTGAAAAACTGTTTTTT
TRBJ1-2	TRBV2	.	TRBD1	CASSEAGQGDYGYTF	TGTGCCAGCAGTGAAGCTGGACAGGGGGACTATGGCTACACCTTC
TRBJ2-6	TRBV29-1	.	.	CSVGTVTNVLTF	TGCAGCGTTGGAACAGTGACAAACGTCCTGACTTTC
TRBJ1-1	TRBV28	.	TRBD1	CATVTGGMNTEAFF	TGTGCCACCGTGACAGGGGGCATGAACACTGAAGCTTTCTTT
TRBJ2-3	TRBV5-1	.	TRBD2	CASSTGTSGGSDTQYF	TGCGCCAGCAGCACCGGGACTAGCGGGGGTTCAGATACGCAGTATTTT
TRBJ2-6	TRBV11-3	.	TRBD1	CASSSRGQGAGANVLTF	TGTGCCAGCAGCTCGCGAGGACAGGGGGCTGGGGCCAACGTCCTGACTTTC
TRBJ2-1	TRBV18	.	TRBD2	CASSQGTRQNEQFF	TGTGCCAGCTCACAGGGGACTAGGCAGAATGAGCAGTTCTTC
TRBJ1-4	TRBV30	.	.	CAWSAGLQGYNEKLFF	TGTGCCTGGAGTGCGGGACTACAGGGCTATAATGAAAAACTGTTTTTT
TRBJ2-5	TRBV7-2	once	TRBD2	CASSLWVSGKSRTQYF	TGTGCCAGCAGCTTATGGGTTAGCGGGAAGAGTCGGACCCAGTACTTC
TRBJ2-3	TRBV6-5	few	.	CASSYSGLPTDTQYF	TGTGCCAGCAGTTACTCGGGCCTCCCCACAGATACGCAGTATTTT
TRBJ2-7	TRBV7-2	.	TRBD1	CASSLLGQGPYEQYF	TGTGCCAGCAGCTTATTGGGACAGGGTCCCTACGAGCAGTACTTC
TRBJ1-1	TRBV30	.	TRBD1	CAWSEDRELWSTEAFF	TGTGCCTGGAGTGAGGACAGGGAGTTGTGGAGCACTGAAGCTTTCTTT
TRBJ1-2	TRBV7-9	.	TRBD1	CASSLAQGDDYGYTF	TGTGCCAGCAGCTTAGCGCAGGGGGATGACTATGGCTACACCTTC
TRBJ2-1	TRBV4-2	.	.	CASSQGFGDNNEQFF	TGTGCCAGCAGCCAAGGGTTCGGGGATAACAATGAGCAGTTCTTC
TRBJ2-7	TRBV5-1	.	.	CASSLAGLAYNEQYF	TGCGCCAGCAGCTTGGCCGGGCTAGCGTATAACGAGCAGTACTTC
TRBJ2-1	TRBV25-1	few	TRBD2	CASSDSLAGGNEQFF	TGTGCCAGCAGCGACTCCCTAGCGGGGGGGAATGAGCAGTTCTTC
TRBJ1-4	TRBV7-2	.	TRBD1	CASSLAGQGAEKLFF	TGTGCCAGCAGCTTAGCGGGACAGGGCGCGGAAAAACTGTTTTTT
TRBJ2-7	TRBV30	.	TRBD1	CAWSAGQGYEQYF	TGTGCCTGGAGTGCGGGACAGGGCTACGAGCAGTACTTC
TRBJ2-1	TRBV9	once	.	CASSVGNSYNEQFF	TGTGCCAGCAGCGTAGGTAACAGTTACAATGAGCAGTTCTTC
TRBJ1-5	TRBV15	few	TRBD1	CATGQGSQPQHF	TGTGCCACCGGACAGGGTAGCCAGCCCCAGCATTTT